The 3 T cell receptor beta chains listed next were all sequenced from one sample in a study of T cell responses to AZD1222 COVID-19 vaccine. Measured with immunoSEQ multiplex PCR; TCRdb has only the in-frame clones, and not every one. The sample carries around 130,000 clones, around 90% recorded once. Here the sequenced sample was peripheral blood, taken 28 days after the second AZD1222 dose. The receptors shown here come from an adult who received the AZD1222 COVID-19 vaccine.

The CDR3 sequence: CATSDLYHGTGGEETQYF. CDR3 in DNA: TGTGCCACCAGTGATCTTTACCACGGGACAGGGGGCGAAGAGACCCAGTACTTC. V and J are TRBV24-1 and TRBJ2-5; 12 positions match TRBD1. CDR1 KGHDR and CDR2 SFDVKD come from the germline V gene. CDR3 length equals 18 residues. V lost 3 bases and J lost 3; bases outside the gene matches: 10.

Points on this clone: Other DNA sequences in this specimen translate into the identical CDR3. This rearrangement joins TRBV18 to TRBJ1-1; D uncertain. Germline assignment: CDR1 KGHSH and CDR2 LQKENI. This CDR3 contains 13 residues. V lost 1 base and J 1 base, leaving 4 bases between the germline ends. CDR3 sequence: CASSPRQNTEAFF. The CDR3 DNA reads as TGTGCCAGCTCACCACGTCAGAACACTGAAGCTTTCTTT.

V usage is TRBV5-6 and J usage is TRBJ2-1; unclear D gene. The CDR3 consists of 10 residues. V was pared by 7 bases and J by 7 bases, with 6 bases between. Looked up from germline, CDR1 is SGHDT and CDR2 is YYEEEE. The CDR3 reads CASGKNEQFF. The CDR3 DNA follows: TGTGCCAGCGGAAAAAATGAGCAGTTCTTC. Complete variable domain (other parts from reference TRBV5-6 and TRBJ2-1): DAGVTQSPTHLIKTRGQQVTLRCSPKSGHDTVSWYQQALGQGPQFIFQYYEEEERQRGNFPDRFSGHQFPNYSSELNVNALLLGDSALYLCASGKNEQFFGPGTRLTVL.